This T cell receptor (beta chain) was captured by sequencing in a study of cytomegalovirus exposure and HLA in healthy donors. Concerning this clone itself: As yet, its antigen is unknown.

Findings and caveats of the study: Based on reports, TCR beta sequences accurately predicted HLA-A and HLA-B alleles for most subjects. Testing in vitro showed three CMV-associated chains specific for CMV antigens.

V was clipped by 4 bases and J by 0 bases; unmatched bases: 9. The CDR3 loop spans 17 amino acids. The germline V gene encodes CDR1 LNHNV and CDR2 YYDKDF (reference sequence). The PCR used 60 Vbeta and 13 Jbeta primers. The data were produced by immunoSEQ multiplex PCR, yet TCRdb's version contains in-frame clones alone and is incomplete. The sample has 150,000 to 250,000 clones, 82% seen once. This TCR was sampled from a boy aged 2 to 10 in good health and CMV-seronegative. Sequencing was carried out using PBMCs. The gene calls are TRBV15 and TRBJ1-3, with 7 bases aligning to TRBD1. CDR3 loop: CATSKLPGQLSGNTIYF. The CDR3 DNA reads as TGTGCCACCAGCAAACTACCGGGACAGCTCTCTGGAAACACCATATATTTT.